Following are 2 T cell receptor beta chains from one sample sequenced in a study of blood T cell repertoires in COVID-19. Generated by immunoSEQ multiplex PCR, the TCRdb table keeps only in-frame clones and is missing some. The sample lists about 400,000 clones, about 89% seen once, with roughly 1.9% in the top ten. The specimen sequenced was PBMCs or T cells enriched from blood (not recorded which). Receptors originate from a man aged 40-49 years in a cohort exposed to, infected with or recovered from COVID-19 (not recorded which).

This clone was observed a single time. V usage is TRBV4-1 and J usage is TRBJ2-1; D possibly corresponds to TRBD2 (6 bases). The V and J ends lost 0 bases and 9 bases respectively, with 15 bases between them. This CDR3 contains 15 residues. The germline V gene encodes CDR1 MGHRA and CDR2 YSYEKL. The DNA of the CDR3 is TGCGCCAGCAGCCAAGAGCCGGGGTCGGGAGCTGAGCAGTTCTTC. As protein: CASSQEPGSGAEQFF.

The J gene is TRBJ1-6, the V gene TRBV27; TRBD1 aligns across 7 bases. Trimming took 6 bases from V and 6 from J; bases not matched to a gene: 5. CDR3 length: 14 amino acids. In germline, CDR1 is MNHEY, CDR2 SMNVEV (reference sequence). The chain's CDR3 is CASSGTAVNSPLHF. As DNA, the CDR3 is TGTGCCAGCAGCGGGACAGCCGTTAATTCACCCCTCCACTTT.